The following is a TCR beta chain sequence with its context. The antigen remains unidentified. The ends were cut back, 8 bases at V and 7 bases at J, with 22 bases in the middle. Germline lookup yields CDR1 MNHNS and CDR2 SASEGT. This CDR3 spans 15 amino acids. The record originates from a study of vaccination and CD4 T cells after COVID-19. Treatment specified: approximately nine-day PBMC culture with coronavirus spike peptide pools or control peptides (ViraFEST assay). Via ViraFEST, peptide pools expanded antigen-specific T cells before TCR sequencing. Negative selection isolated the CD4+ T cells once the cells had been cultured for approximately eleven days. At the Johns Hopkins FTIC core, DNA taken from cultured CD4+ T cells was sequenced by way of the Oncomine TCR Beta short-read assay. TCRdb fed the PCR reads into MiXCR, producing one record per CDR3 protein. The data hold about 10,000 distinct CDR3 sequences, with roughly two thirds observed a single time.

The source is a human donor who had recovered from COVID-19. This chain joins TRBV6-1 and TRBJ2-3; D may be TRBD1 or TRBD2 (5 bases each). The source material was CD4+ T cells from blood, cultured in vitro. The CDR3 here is CASAGAGTARNTQYF. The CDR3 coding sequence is TGTGCCAGCGCCGGAGCCGGGACGGCGCGGAATACGCAGTATTTT.